The following is a T cell receptor (beta chain) sequence with its context. MiXCR, applied by TCRdb to the 5' RACE reads, yields one record per CDR3 protein. The sample includes around 430,000 distinct CDR3 sequences, roughly 15% of them seen just once. This sample was taken from a study of T-cell memory formation after mild COVID-19. V gave up 0 bases and J gave up 5 bases, with 10 bases separating them. Germline V gene sequence: CDR1 ENHRY, CDR2 SYGVKD. CDR3 length: 15 residues. Source material: PBMCs or a T cell subset sorted from them (not recorded which). The sequence derives from a man younger than 35 who had mild COVID-19 (a few samples of this study predate the infection). Cell type and time point are not known. This rearrangement joins TRBV10-3 to TRBJ1-4; D gene ambiguous. Here the CDR3 reads CAISESPANNEKLFF. CDR3 bases: TGTGCCATCAGTGAGTCGCCGGCGAACAATGAAAAACTGTTTTTT.